These 9 T cell receptor beta chains share one sample of origin, sequenced in a study of CD4 T cells in relation to SARS-CoV-2 and coronaviruses. Here immunoSEQ multiplex PCR was the method, and the copy in TCRdb shows in-frame clones only, minus some. The sample has 35,000 to 45,000 clones, approximately 88% seen once. Material for sequencing was memory CD4+ T cells from PBMCs. The receptors derive from an adult with COVID-19.

The chain is built from TRBV19 and TRBJ2-1, with 7 bases aligning to TRBD2. The CDR3 runs to 15 residues. V was pared by 1 base and J by 6 bases, with 6 bases of the junction left unmatched. CDR1 is LNHDA, CDR2 SQIVND, per germline (reference sequence). CDR3 nucleotides: TGTGCCAGTAGTATAGGAGAAGGGGAGGGCAATGAGCAGTTCTTC. It translates to CASSIGEGEGNEQFF.

This clone is medium-sized within its sample. The chain is built from TRBV11-3 and TRBJ2-3, with TRBD1 matching 9 bases. V shed 7 bases and J 3 bases; nucleotides not matched to a gene: 11. The length of the CDR3 is 16 residues. In germline, CDR1 is SGHNT, CDR2 YENEEA. CDR3 region: CASTLGQGRSTDTQYF. The CDR3 nucleotides are TGTGCCAGCACCTTGGGACAGGGAAGGAGTACAGATACGCAGTATTTT.

This clone has only one observation. This chain links TRBV5-6 with TRBJ2-5; D ambiguous. Germline CDR1 is SGHDT and CDR2 is YYEEEE. This CDR3 is 15 amino acids long. The germline V and J ends were trimmed by 0 bases and 3 bases, with 12 bases remaining between them. The CDR3 DNA reads as TGTGCCAGCAGCTTGGCGGTAGGCAGAGAAGAGACCCAGTACTTC. Translation: CASSLAVGREETQYF.

The chain employs TRBV5-4 and TRBJ2-2, with TRBD2 matching over 10 bases. After removal of 4 bases from V and 7 bases from J, the junction contained 10 bases not matched to a gene. CDR3 length equals 16 residues. Germline V gene data show CDR1 as SGHNT and CDR2 as YYREEE (reference sequence). CDR3 nucleotides: TGTGCCAGCAGCGGCGCCAGCGGGGGGGCCGTCGGGGAGCTGTTTTTT. Translation: CASSGASGGAVGELFF.

J is TRBJ2-5 and V is TRBV7-8; D gene unclear. There are 11 residues in the CDR3. Trimming shortened V by 1 base and J by 8 bases, and 5 bases separated the two germline ends. Germline values: CDR1 SGHVS, CDR2 FQNEAQ. CDR3 loop: CASSLEGTQYF. In nucleotides, the CDR3 is TGTGCCAGCAGCTTAGAGGGAACCCAGTACTTC.

The gene calls are TRBV6-2 or TRBV6-3 and TRBJ1-2; the D gene is possibly TRBD1 (6 bases). The V gene's germline CDR1 is MNHEY and CDR2 SVGEGT. There are 13 residues in the CDR3. Trimming shortened V by 5 bases and J by 4 bases, and 11 bases separated the two germline ends. CDR3 DNA sequence: TGTGCCAGCAGTCCACAGGGCTCCTATGGCTACACCTTC. Translated, it gives CASSPQGSYGYTF.

This chain connects TRBV6-1 to TRBJ2-7; D call uncertain. V gave up 2 bases and J gave up 2 bases, with 10 bases separating them. This CDR3 contains 14 residues. In germline, CDR1 is MNHNS, CDR2 SASEGT. CDR3 in amino acids: CASSELVFPYEQYF. The CDR3 bases are TGTGCCAGCAGTGAACTGGTGTTCCCCTACGAGCAGTACTTC.

V usage is TRBV5-6 and J usage is TRBJ1-5, with TRBD1 as a possible D gene (5 bases). The CDR3 covers 18 residues. Per germline, CDR1 SGHDT and CDR2 YYEEEE. Trimming took off 0 bases at V and 2 bases at J, with 18 bases between the two ends. CDR3 sequence reads: CASSLAGWGDGGNQPQHF. CDR3 nucleotides: TGTGCCAGCAGCTTGGCGGGCTGGGGGGACGGGGGCAATCAGCCCCAGCATTTT.

The chain links TRBV6-4 to TRBJ1-6; 10 bases fit TRBD1. Germline V gene data show CDR1 as MRHNA and CDR2 as SNTAGT. Losses at the gene ends were 0 bases for V and 7 bases for J; bases not matched to a gene: 3. The CDR3 extends over 16 amino acids. CDR3 DNA sequence: TGTGCCAGCAGTGACTCGCCGGGACAGGGGAATTCACCCCTCCACTTT. Residues: CASSDSPGQGNSPLHF.